Included here is one TCR beta chain sequence, with context. Its antigen has not been determined. The record has no base qualities; no much larger clone is one base away. From the germline V gene, CDR1 is MNHEY and CDR2 is SVGAGI. Reading from cysteine to phenylalanine, the CDR3 counts 13 amino acids. Only the CDR3 portion is preserved as DNA: 39 bases, with reading frame beginning at the first base. The trim is 6 bases for V and 8 bases for J, with a gap of 16 bases between the germline ends. A second Seattle source provided samples from volunteer blood donors who had recovered from COVID-19. Collaborating institutions collected whole blood in K2EDTA tubes following their own protocols. For TCRbeta analysis, collaborator samples were shipped as frozen whole blood, as isolated PBMCs, or as DNA extracted from either sample type. This sample was included in a study of blood T cell repertoires in COVID-19 (TCRdb year 2020). As for the study more broadly: Samples from collaborators originated in the United States, Italy and Spain and spanned both the acute and convalescent phases of COVID-19. A freely available public database, intended as a resource for researchers studying the immune response to SARS-CoV-2, is where the repertoires were released. The material from the prospective study consisted of cDNA or gDNA derived from T cells, B-cell-depleted T cells, or PBMCs. The dataset comprised deeply sampled blood TCRbeta repertoires from subjects exposed to, actively infected with, or recovered from COVID-19. Nearly every sample came with metadata listing a de-identified subject ID, COVID-19 status, age in years and sex. Samples came from the ongoing ImmuneRACE study (first 160 participants) plus 1,254 subjects from 6 global collaborators. Where available, HLA class I and class II types were taken from metadata supplied by the sample provider and were not determined by assay-based typing. Broader findings and caveats from the paper: Clinical and demographic metadata were provided uncurated, with the amount varying by source and participant.

The immunoSEQ Assay, a bias-controlled multiplex PCR, was used to amplify TCRbeta CDR3 regions from genomic DNA. Processing in the source paper ran as follows. The number of nucleated cells in each sample was estimated from the amplification of reference gene primers within the assay. To quantify the absolute abundance of each unique TCRbeta CDR3 rearrangement, sequence reads were collapsed and filtered. Productive Simpson clonality was computed per sample as the square root of Simpson's diversity index over productive rearrangements. Held by TCRdb, this immuneACCESS table contains in-frame sequences only and omits some clones. Under half of the omission traces to an unresolved V gene where checked; the cause of the rest is unknown. The DNA was the basis for D and trimming; V, J and clone size are from that table. For this sample there are a few hundred thousand clones; about 80% appear just once. The top ten hold around 2% of the sample.

In this chain, TRBV6-5 is recombined with TRBJ1-2; the D region possibly corresponds to TRBD1 (5 bases align). Sample: peripheral blood. This sequence originates from a man aged 30-40 years who had recovered from COVID-19. The base sequence is TGTGCCAGCAGCCCGTGGGGGGGTAGGGGCTACACCTTC. Translated, this is CASSPWGGRGYTF.